Listed here is a single T cell receptor beta chain. Antigen specificity is unknown. The sort gate was single viable CD3+CD4+CD8-CD45RO+ cells for memory CD4+ T cells. After thawing, CD4+ T cells were positively selected. The source of the sample is a study of memory CD4+ T cells and cytomegalovirus serostatus. About the research overall: This sample comes from healthy Belgian adults, several CMV seropositive, approximately 25 seronegative.

Notes on the study in general: Of about 150 reported CMV TCRbeta sequences, 65 to 85 were found in memory CD4+ repertoires. A US-trained random forest predicted CMV serostatus with median AUC about 0.92.

Assay: immunoSEQ multiplex PCR; the TCRdb copy retains only in-frame clones and omits some. The sample shows tens of thousands of clones, about 77% of them seen only once. Germline-derived CDR1 and CDR2 are SGHAT and FQNNGV. Trimming left V 0 bases short and J 14 bases short, with 22 bases between. The CDR3 is 15 amino acids. The sequence derives from an adult in good health and CMV-seronegative. V and J are TRBV11-2 and TRBJ2-5; possibly TRBD1 for D (6 bases). Sequencing was performed on memory CD4+ T cells from blood. The CDR3, as DNA: TGTGCCAGCAGCTTAGATGGGGTCGTGGGGGCCCAAGAATACTTC. This codes for CASSLDGVVGAQEYF.